This T cell receptor beta chain was identified in a study of cytomegalovirus exposure and HLA in healthy donors. Study-wide background: Unique TCRs numbering some 80 million, obtained from HLA-typed donors, made up an early data release.

Study observations and caveats: Certain sequence variants were highly shared and formed a cluster, and this cluster was likely a sequencing artifact. The availability of immune exposure information extended only to CMV serostatus. A later examination showed that TCR association rates differed by HLA locus, with DRB1 most and HLA-C fewest.

PCR amplification relied on 60 Vbeta primers (plus 13 Jbeta primers). Using immunoSEQ multiplex PCR, the repertoire was profiled, and TCRdb retains in-frame clones only, with some absent. The sample lists more than 110,000 clones, under 85% occurring once. As concerns this clone: Its antigen is as yet unknown.

This CDR3 comprises 15 residues. V lost 4 bases, J lost 2 bases, and 16 bases lay in between. Germline V gene data show CDR1 as SGHKS and CDR2 as YYEKEE (reference sequence). The sequence derives from a man between 18 and 29 years old in good health and CMV-seronegative. Sequencing was done on a sample of PBMCs. The rearrangement uses TRBV5-5 and TRBJ2-7, with a weak D call TRBD1 (6 bases). CDR3 coding DNA: TGTGCCAGCAGCCGTGGACAGTTGTCACCCTACGAGCAGTACTTC. Translated: CASSRGQLSPYEQYF.